This T cell receptor (beta chain) was recorded in a study of T cell repertoires in cytomegalovirus infection. Whole-study results and caveats: HLA-C-restricted CMV-specific TCR beta clonotypes prevailed in the ex vivo response.

Germline V gene data show CDR1 as KGHSH and CDR2 as LQKENI. V lost 2 bases and J 3 bases, leaving 11 bases between the germline ends. This CDR3 is 15 amino acids long. Notes on this clonotype: What it binds is not known.

MiXCR, run by TCRdb on the reads, gives a single entry per CDR3 protein. Among 550,000 to 850,000 distinct CDR3 sequences, roughly 36% were seen once, and the ten largest hold roughly 20%. Material: cultured PBMCs, obtained from culture after CMV antigen stimulation. The chain is built from TRBV18 and TRBJ2-1; TRBD2 might be the D (5 bases). The origin of this receptor is a human donor in good health (CMV status not recorded). Some clones in this sample may be carry-over from other donors' samples. CDR3 sequence reads: CASSPRAGIYNEQFF. DNA for the CDR3: TGTGCCAGCTCACCAAGGGCCGGGATCTACAATGAGCAGTTCTTC.